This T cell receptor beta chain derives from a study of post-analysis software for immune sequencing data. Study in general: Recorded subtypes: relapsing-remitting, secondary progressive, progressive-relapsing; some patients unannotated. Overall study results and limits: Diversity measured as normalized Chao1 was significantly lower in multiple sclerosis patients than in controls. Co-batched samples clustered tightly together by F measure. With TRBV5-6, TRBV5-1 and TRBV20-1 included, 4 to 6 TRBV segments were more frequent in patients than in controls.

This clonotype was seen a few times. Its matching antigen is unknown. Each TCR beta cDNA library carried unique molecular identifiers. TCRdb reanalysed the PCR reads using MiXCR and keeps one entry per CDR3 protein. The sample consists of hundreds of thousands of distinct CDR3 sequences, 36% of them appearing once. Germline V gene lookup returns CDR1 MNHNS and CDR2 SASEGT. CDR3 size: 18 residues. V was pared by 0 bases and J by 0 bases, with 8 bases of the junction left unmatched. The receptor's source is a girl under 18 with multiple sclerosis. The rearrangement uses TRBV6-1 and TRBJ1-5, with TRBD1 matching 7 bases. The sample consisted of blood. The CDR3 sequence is CASSEAAGGAYSNQPQHF. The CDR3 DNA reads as TGTGCCAGCAGTGAAGCGGCAGGGGGAGCGTATAGCAATCAGCCCCAGCATTTT.